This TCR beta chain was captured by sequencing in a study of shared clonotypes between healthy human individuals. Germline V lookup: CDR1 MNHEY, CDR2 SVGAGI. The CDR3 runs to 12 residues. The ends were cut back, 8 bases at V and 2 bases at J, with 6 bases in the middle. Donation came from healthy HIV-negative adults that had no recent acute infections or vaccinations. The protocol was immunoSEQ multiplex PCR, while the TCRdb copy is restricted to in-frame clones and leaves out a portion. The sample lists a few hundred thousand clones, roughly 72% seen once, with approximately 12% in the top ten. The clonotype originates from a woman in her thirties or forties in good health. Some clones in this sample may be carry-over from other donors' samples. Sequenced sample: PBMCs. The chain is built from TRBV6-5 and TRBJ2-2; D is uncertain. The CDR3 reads CASRGNTGELFF. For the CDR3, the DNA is TGTGCCAGCCGTGGTAACACCGGGGAGCTGTTTTTT.